This entry concerns a single T cell receptor (beta chain). Its antigen remains unknown. Data came from immunoSEQ multiplex PCR; TCRdb stores just in-frame clones and leaves some out. The top ten clones hold under 6% of a sample with fewer than 90,000 clones, more than 65% of them seen once. This entry belongs to a study of vaccination effects on CD4 cells after COVID-19. Antigen-specific CD4+ T cells were expanded (with viral peptide pools) by the ViraFEST assay ahead of sequencing. It was after approximately 11 days of culture that CD4+ T cells were isolated. The person was diagnosed with PCR-confirmed SARS-CoV-2 infection between March and December 2020. Cultures got half-medium changes with IL-2 on days 3 and 7. The clonotype originates from a human donor who had a prior SARS-CoV-2 infection. The input for sequencing was CD4+ T cells from PBMCs cultured with HIV peptides, taken before COVID-19 vaccination. Documented subset: HIV-1 Nef peptide pool negative control/reference culture.

CDR3 in DNA: TGCGCCAGCAGCGCGGGACTAGCGGGAGGAAGGGTGACCGGGGAGCTGTTTTTT. Its translation: CASSAGLAGGRVTGELFF. The J gene is TRBJ2-2, the V gene TRBV5-1; 15 bases are a match to TRBD2. Trimming at V came to 4 bases and at J to 5 bases, leaving 9 bases not matched to a gene. The CDR3 sequence is 18 residues long. Germline values: CDR1 SGHRS, CDR2 YFSETQ.